The 20 T cell receptor beta chains below come from one sample, sequenced in a study of T cells in Graves' hyperthyroidism and ophthalmopathy. Using RNA transcripts as the source, TCR beta CDR3 regions were amplified. Primed by the HTBI set, a first-round RT-PCR was run on the TCR CDR3. A single record per CDR3 protein comes from TCRdb applying MiXCR to the multiplex PCR reads. The table shows hundreds of thousands of distinct CDR3 sequences, with about a sixth occurring only once. The source material was blood. These receptors were collected from a woman aged 18-30 years with Graves' hyperthyroidism.

This clonotype has only a few counts. This chain connects TRBV6-1 to TRBJ1-5, with 9 bases identical to TRBD1. With 6 bases clipped from V and 4 bases from J, the junction kept 4 bases outside the gene matches. Germline CDR1 MNHNS, CDR2 SASEGT. CDR3 size: 14 residues. The CDR3 protein is CASSHGQGNQPQHF. DNA of the CDR3: TGTGCCAGCAGCCACGGACAGGGGAATCAGCCCCAGCATTTT.

The chain links TRBV19 to TRBJ2-4, with unresolved D. The CDR3 is 13 amino acids. Trimming took off 5 bases at V and 6 bases at J, with 11 bases between the two ends. Germline CDR1 LNHDA, CDR2 SQIVND (reference sequence). CDR3 region: CASSWVEGNIQYF. DNA for the CDR3: TGTGCCAGTAGTTGGGTGGAAGGAAACATTCAGTACTTC.

The V and J genes are TRBV24-1 and TRBJ2-3; 9 positions match TRBD2. Germline trimming cut 1 base from V and 5 bases from J; bases unmatched to any gene: 6. CDR3 size: 16 residues. Per the germline V gene, CDR1 is KGHDR and CDR2 is SFDVKD. CDR3 DNA sequence: TGTGCCACCAGTGATTTCACCGCGGGGGGGCAAGATACGCAGTATTTT. Its protein is CATSDFTAGGQDTQYF.

This clonotype was counted ten times or more. V and J are TRBV18 and TRBJ1-1, with D unclear. CDR3 length: 13 residues. Germline V gene sequence: CDR1 KGHSH, CDR2 LQKENI. V lost 2 bases to trimming and J lost 3 bases, with 7 bases between them. Here the CDR3 DNA reads TGTGCCAGCTCACCATCCCGCGACACTGAAGCTTTCTTT. Translation: CASSPSRDTEAFF. The full variable domain, in which reference TRBV18 and TRBJ1-1 provide the parts outside the CDR3, is NAGVMQNPRHLVRRRGQEARLRCSPMKGHSHVYWYRQLPEEGLKFMVYLQKENIIDESGMPKERFSAEFPKEGPSILRIQQVVRGDSAAYFCASSPSRDTEAFFGQGTRLTVV.

This rearrangement joins TRBV16 to TRBJ2-1, with 7 bases fitting TRBD1. V was clipped by 6 bases and J by 7 bases; unmatched bases: 12. CDR3 size: 15 residues. Per the germline V gene, CDR1 is KGHSY and CDR2 is FQNENV. The CDR3 coding sequence is TGTGCCAGCAGTCATTATGACAGGGAAGGGAATGAGCAGTTCTTC. This sequence encodes CASSHYDREGNEQFF.

This clonotype was detected only a few times. V usage is TRBV5-8 and J usage is TRBJ2-3; 10 nucleotides match TRBD1. The junction had 11 bases not matched to a gene; V was cut back by 4 bases and J by 6 bases. Germline CDR1 SGHTS, CDR2 YDEGEE. CDR3 length: 16 amino acids. The CDR3 DNA reads TGTGCCAGCAGCCCGAAGGACAGGGGGGAAGTGGATACGCAGTATTTT. Protein: CASSPKDRGEVDTQYF.

This clonotype was found many times. The chain uses TRBV6-1 and TRBJ1-5; D gene ambiguous. V was trimmed by 6 bases and J by 3 bases, leaving 12 bases between them. Germline lookup yields CDR1 MNHNS and CDR2 SASEGT. This CDR3 is built from 14 residues. This chain's CDR3 is CASRLDGTNQPQHF. The CDR3 nucleotides are TGTGCCAGCAGGCTGGACGGTACCAATCAGCCCCAGCATTTT.

This CDR3 reads CSVEDSEGTAYGYTF. The CDR3 DNA reads TGCAGCGTTGAAGATAGTGAGGGGACGGCCTATGGCTACACCTTC. This chain links TRBV29-1 with TRBJ1-2, with D maybe TRBD1 (5 bases). The CDR3 spans 15 residues. The germline CDR1 and CDR2 sequences are SQVTM and ANQGSEA. Trimming shortened V by 0 bases and J by 4 bases, and 15 bases separated the two germline ends.

This clonotype was seen a single time. The chain combines TRBV5-6 with TRBJ2-5; possibly TRBD1 or TRBD2 for D (5 bases each). This CDR3 region has 15 residues. The ends were cut back, 2 bases at V and 1 base at J, with 12 bases in the middle. The germline V gene has CDR1 SGHDT and CDR2 YYEEEE. CDR3: CASSFFSGTQETQYF. In DNA, the CDR3 is TGTGCCAGCAGCTTCTTTTCTGGGACCCAAGAGACCCAGTACTTC. The full variable domain, its missing parts supplied by reference TRBV5-6 and TRBJ2-5, is DAGVTQSPTHLIKTRGQQVTLRCSPKSGHDTVSWYQQALGQGPQFIFQYYEEEERQRGNFPDRFSGHQFPNYSSELNVNALLLGDSALYLCASSFFSGTQETQYFGPGTRLLVL.

J is TRBJ1-5 and V is TRBV5-1, with 9 bases matching TRBD1. CDR1 is SGHRS and CDR2 is YFSETQ in the germline V gene. J was trimmed by 3 bases and V by 4 bases; bases with no gene match: 5. This CDR3 has 15 amino acids. The DNA for the CDR3 is TGCGCCAGCAGCATGGGACAGGGAGACAATCAGCCCCAGCATTTT. It yields the protein CASSMGQGDNQPQHF.

The V and J genes are TRBV11-3 and TRBJ2-2; TRBD2 matches at 7 bases. Germline-derived CDR1 and CDR2 are SGHNT and YENEEA. V was pared by 1 base and J by 2 bases, with 1 base of the junction left unmatched. This CDR3 spans 15 amino acids. In DNA, the CDR3 is TGTGCCAGCAGCTTAGGGGGACTAAACACCGGGGAGCTGTTTTTT. It specifies CASSLGGLNTGELFF.

Ten or more counts support this clonotype. The rearrangement links TRBV3-1 to TRBJ2-1; 10 nucleotides line up with TRBD2. Germline V lookup: CDR1 LGHDT, CDR2 YNNKEL (reference sequence). The CDR3 loop spans 16 amino acids. V trimming: 0 bases; J trimming: 9 bases; junction bases outside the gene matches: 8. CDR3 in amino acids: CASSQDRPSGGGEQFF. The CDR3, as DNA: TGTGCCAGCAGCCAAGATCGGCCTAGCGGGGGTGGTGAGCAGTTCTTC.

J is TRBJ1-6 and V is TRBV12-3 or TRBV12-4, with D possibly being TRBD1 (5 bases). The CDR3 spans 13 residues. Trimming removed 4 bases from V and 10 bases from J, with 11 bases in between. The CDR3 nucleotides are TGTGCCAGCAGTTCAGACAGTGGCTCACCCCTCCACTTT. It translates to CASSSDSGSPLHF.

This clonotype was recorded a few times. The CDR3 protein is CASSLGRLQETQYF. CDR3 in DNA: TGTGCCAGCAGCTTAGGTCGGCTCCAAGAGACCCAGTACTTC. The gene calls are TRBV7-6 and TRBJ2-5, with D uncertain. Trimming took 1 base from V and 1 from J, leaving 7 bases between them. The CDR3 consists of 14 residues. In germline, CDR1 is SGHVS, CDR2 FNYEAQ.

The rearrangement joins TRBV25-1 to TRBJ2-1, with D hard to call. With 2 bases removed from V and 10 bases from J, the gap between germline ends came to 9 bases. The CDR3 sequence is 12 residues long. Germline assignment: CDR1 MGHDK and CDR2 SYGVNS. CDR3 in DNA: TGTGCCAGCAGTGAAGGGCGCCGGGAGCAGTTCTTC. Translating it yields CASSEGRREQFF.

This clonotype was observed many times. The chain recombines TRBV20-1 with TRBJ2-7; D tentatively fits TRBD1 or TRBD2 (6 bases each). Germline CDR1 DFQATT, CDR2 SNEGSKA (reference sequence). The CDR3 loop spans 15 amino acids. Trimming left V 2 bases short and J 2 bases short, with 16 bases between. In nucleotides, the CDR3 is TGCAGTGCTAGACCTCTAAACAGGGAGGCCTACGAGCAGTACTTC. This encodes CSARPLNREAYEQYF.

This clonotype was observed many times. The chain carries TRBV7-9 and TRBJ1-2; D is ambiguous. Germline-derived CDR1 and CDR2 are SEHNR and FQNEAQ (reference sequence). V was cut by 0 bases and J by 8 bases, with 16 bases left in between. The CDR3 contains 15 residues. CDR3 residues: CASSLAMVIEPGYTF. CDR3 in DNA: TGTGCCAGCAGCTTAGCAATGGTTATCGAGCCCGGCTACACCTTC.

This clonotype was counted at least ten times. The chain joins TRBV12-3 or TRBV12-4 to TRBJ2-3; 9 bases align to TRBD2. The CDR3 contains 16 residues. J lost 6 bases, V lost 1 base, and 8 bases had no gene match. CDR3 DNA: TGTGCCAGCAGTTTAGGGCTAGCGGGATGGAGGGATACGCAGTATTTT. It is translated as CASSLGLAGWRDTQYF.

This clonotype was detected many times. The chain joins TRBV7-9 to TRBJ2-1; 9 bases align to TRBD1. The ends lost 0 bases at V and 10 bases at J; junction bases unmatched: 7. Germline loops: CDR1 SEHNR, CDR2 FQNEAQ (reference sequence). CDR3 length equals 15 residues. CDR3 nucleotide sequence: TGTGCCAGCAGCTTAGCCGTGGGACAGGGTTACGAGCAGTTCTTC. This sequence encodes CASSLAVGQGYEQFF.

This clonotype was seen many times. The rearrangement joins TRBV6-1 to TRBJ1-5; D is possibly TRBD1 (5 bases). V gave up 2 bases and J gave up 0 bases, with 11 bases separating them. Per the germline V gene, CDR1 is MNHNS and CDR2 is SASEGT. The length of the CDR3 is 16 residues. The CDR3 DNA follows: TGTGCCAGCAGTGAATTACAGGCGCATAGCAATCAGCCCCAGCATTTT. It specifies CASSELQAHSNQPQHF.